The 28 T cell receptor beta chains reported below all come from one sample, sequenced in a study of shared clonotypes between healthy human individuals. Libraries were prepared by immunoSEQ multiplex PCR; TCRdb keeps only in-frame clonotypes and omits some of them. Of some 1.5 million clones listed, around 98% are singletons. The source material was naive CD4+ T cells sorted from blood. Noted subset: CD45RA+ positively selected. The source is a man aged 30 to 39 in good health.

The CDR3 protein is CASSLESGSYNEQFF. DNA of the CDR3: TGTGCCAGCAGCTTGGAGTCAGGGAGTTACAATGAGCAGTTCTTC. The chain uses TRBV11-3 and TRBJ2-1; D may be TRBD1 or TRBD2 (5 bases each). Trimming pared 3 bases from V and 4 bases from J, leaving 13 bases between. Germline values: CDR1 SGHNT, CDR2 YENEEA. The CDR3 covers 15 residues. The full variable domain, with the rest looked up from reference TRBV11-3 and TRBJ2-1, is EAGVVQSPRYKIIEKKQPVAFWCNPISGHNTLYWYLQNLGQGPELLIRYENEEAVDDSQLPKDRFSAERLKGVDSTLKIQPAELGDSAVYLCASSLESGSYNEQFFGPGTRLTVL.

The CDR3 coding sequence is TGCGCCAGCAGTGCAAACCGGGACCGGCCCTACGAGCAGTACTTC. It translates to CASSANRDRPYEQYF. The rearrangement joins TRBV10-1 to TRBJ2-7; D might be TRBD1 or TRBD2, each matching 5 bases. Germline V lookup: CDR1 WNHNN, CDR2 SYGVQD (reference sequence). The CDR3 covers 15 residues. V lost 4 bases and J lost 2, with 15 bases in between.

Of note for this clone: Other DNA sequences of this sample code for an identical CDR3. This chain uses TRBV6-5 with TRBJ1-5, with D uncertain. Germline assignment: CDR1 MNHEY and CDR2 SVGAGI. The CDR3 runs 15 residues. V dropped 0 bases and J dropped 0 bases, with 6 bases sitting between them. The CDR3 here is CASSYSRGSNQPQHF. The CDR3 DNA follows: TGTGCCAGCAGTTACTCCCGGGGTAGCAATCAGCCCCAGCATTTT.

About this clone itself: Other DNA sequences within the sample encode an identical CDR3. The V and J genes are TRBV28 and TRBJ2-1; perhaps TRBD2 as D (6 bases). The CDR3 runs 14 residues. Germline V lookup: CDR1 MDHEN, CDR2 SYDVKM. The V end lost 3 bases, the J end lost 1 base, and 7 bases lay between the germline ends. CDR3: CASSFGSSYNEQFF. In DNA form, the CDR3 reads TGTGCCAGCAGTTTCGGGAGTTCCTACAATGAGCAGTTCTTC.

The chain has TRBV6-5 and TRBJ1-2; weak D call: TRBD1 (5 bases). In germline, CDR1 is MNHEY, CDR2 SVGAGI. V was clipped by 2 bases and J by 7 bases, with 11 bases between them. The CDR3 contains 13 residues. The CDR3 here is CASSYLAGGGYTF. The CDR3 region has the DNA TGTGCCAGCAGTTACCTGGCGGGGGGTGGCTACACCTTC.

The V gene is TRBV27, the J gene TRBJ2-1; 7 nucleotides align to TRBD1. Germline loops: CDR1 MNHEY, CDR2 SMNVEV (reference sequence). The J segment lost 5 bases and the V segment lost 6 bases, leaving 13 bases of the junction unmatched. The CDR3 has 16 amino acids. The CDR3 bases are TGTGCCAGCAGCCCCTTTGGGACAGCTTATAACAATGAGCAGTTCTTC. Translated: CASSPFGTAYNNEQFF.

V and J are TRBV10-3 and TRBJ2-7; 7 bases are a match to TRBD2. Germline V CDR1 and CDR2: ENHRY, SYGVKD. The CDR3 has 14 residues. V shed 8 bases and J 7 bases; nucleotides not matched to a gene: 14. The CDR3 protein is CAIHPSGPFREQYF. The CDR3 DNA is TGTGCCATCCACCCTAGCGGTCCCTTTCGGGAGCAGTACTTC.

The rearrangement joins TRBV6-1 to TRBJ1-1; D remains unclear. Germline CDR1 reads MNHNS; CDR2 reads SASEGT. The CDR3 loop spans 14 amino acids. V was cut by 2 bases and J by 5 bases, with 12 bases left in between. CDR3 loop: CASSELSWGTEAFF. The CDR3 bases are TGTGCCAGCAGTGAATTGTCGTGGGGAACTGAAGCTTTCTTT.

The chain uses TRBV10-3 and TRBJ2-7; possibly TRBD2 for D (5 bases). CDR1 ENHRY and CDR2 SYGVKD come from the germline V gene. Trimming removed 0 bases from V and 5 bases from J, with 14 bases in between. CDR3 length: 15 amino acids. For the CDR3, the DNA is TGTGCCATCAGTGAGTCAACGGGGTCGGGAAACGAGCAGTACTTC. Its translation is CAISESTGSGNEQYF.

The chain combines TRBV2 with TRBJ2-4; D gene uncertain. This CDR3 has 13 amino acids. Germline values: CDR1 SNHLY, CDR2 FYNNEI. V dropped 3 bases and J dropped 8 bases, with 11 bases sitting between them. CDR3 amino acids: CASSDGASDIQYF. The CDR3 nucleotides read TGTGCCAGCAGTGATGGAGCGTCCGACATTCAGTACTTC.

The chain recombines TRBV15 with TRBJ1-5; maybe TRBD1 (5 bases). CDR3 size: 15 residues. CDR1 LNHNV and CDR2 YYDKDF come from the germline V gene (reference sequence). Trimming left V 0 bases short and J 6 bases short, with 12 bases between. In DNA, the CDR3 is TGTGCCACCAGCAGAGAACCAGGGACGGGTCAGCCCCAGCATTTT. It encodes CATSREPGTGQPQHF.

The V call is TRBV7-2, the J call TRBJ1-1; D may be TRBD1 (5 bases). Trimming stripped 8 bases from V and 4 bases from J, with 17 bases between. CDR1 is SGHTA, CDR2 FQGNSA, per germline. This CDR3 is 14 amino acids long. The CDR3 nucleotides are TGTGCCAGCGTCCGGGACGAGGTTGTCACTGAAGCTTTCTTT. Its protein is CASVRDEVVTEAFF.

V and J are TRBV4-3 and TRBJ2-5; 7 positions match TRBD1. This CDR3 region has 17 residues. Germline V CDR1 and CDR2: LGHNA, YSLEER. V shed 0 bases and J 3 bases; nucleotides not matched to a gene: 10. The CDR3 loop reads CASSQETGTVSEETQYF. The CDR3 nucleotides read TGCGCCAGCAGCCAAGAGACAGGGACAGTATCAGAAGAGACCCAGTACTTC.

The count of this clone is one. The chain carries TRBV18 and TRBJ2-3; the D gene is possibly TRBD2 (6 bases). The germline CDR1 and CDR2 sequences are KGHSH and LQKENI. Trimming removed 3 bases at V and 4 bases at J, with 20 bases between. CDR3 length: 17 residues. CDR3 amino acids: CASSPLSGGGVADTQYF. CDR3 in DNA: TGTGCCAGCTCACCTCTCTCCGGGGGAGGCGTCGCAGATACGCAGTATTTT.

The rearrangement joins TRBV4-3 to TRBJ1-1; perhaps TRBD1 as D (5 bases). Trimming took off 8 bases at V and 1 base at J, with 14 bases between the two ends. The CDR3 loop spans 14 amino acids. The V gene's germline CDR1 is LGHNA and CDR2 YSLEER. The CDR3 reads CASGPGGWNTEAFF. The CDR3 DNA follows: TGCGCCAGCGGTCCGGGGGGTTGGAACACTGAAGCTTTCTTT.

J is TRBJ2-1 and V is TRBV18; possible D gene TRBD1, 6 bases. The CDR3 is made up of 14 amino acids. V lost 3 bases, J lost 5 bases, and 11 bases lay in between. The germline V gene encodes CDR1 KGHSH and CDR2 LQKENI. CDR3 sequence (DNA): TGTGCCAGCTCACCGGGGGCGCCCGACAATGAGCAGTTCTTC. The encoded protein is CASSPGAPDNEQFF.

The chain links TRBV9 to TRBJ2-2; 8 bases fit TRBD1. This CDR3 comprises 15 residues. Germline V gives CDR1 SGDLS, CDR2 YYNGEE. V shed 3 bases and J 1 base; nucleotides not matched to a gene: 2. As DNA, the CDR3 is TGTGCCAGCAGCGGCAGGGGGCTGAACACCGGGGAGCTGTTTTTT. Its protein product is CASSGRGLNTGELFF.

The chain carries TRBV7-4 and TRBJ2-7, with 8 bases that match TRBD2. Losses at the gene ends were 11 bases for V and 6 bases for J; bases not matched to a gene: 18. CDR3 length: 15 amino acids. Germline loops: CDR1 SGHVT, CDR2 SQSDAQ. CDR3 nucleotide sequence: TGTGCCCCCCCCGGGTCGGGAGGGTCTTTTGGCGAGCAGTACTTC. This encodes CAPPGSGGSFGEQYF.

The DNA for the CDR3 is TGTGCCTGGAACAATGGGGGGGGCTACGAGCAGTACTTC. Protein product: CAWNNGGGYEQYF. This chain joins TRBV30 and TRBJ2-7, with 7 bases fitting TRBD2. CDR1 is GTSNPN and CDR2 is SVGIG in the germline V gene (reference sequence). Trimming cost V 4 bases and J 3 bases; bases outside gene matches: 6. CDR3 length: 13 amino acids.

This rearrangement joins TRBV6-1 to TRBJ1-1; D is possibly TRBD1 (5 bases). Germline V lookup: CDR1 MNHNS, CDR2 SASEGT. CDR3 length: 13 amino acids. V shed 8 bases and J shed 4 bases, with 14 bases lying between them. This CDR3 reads CASCQGLGTEAFF. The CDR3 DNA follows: TGTGCCAGCTGCCAGGGACTTGGCACTGAAGCTTTCTTT.

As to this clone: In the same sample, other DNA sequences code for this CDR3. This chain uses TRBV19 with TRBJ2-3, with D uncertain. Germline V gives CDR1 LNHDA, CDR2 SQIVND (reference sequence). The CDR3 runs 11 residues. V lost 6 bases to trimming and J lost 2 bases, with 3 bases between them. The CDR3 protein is CASSNTDTQYF. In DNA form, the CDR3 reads TGTGCCAGTAGCAACACAGATACGCAGTATTTT.

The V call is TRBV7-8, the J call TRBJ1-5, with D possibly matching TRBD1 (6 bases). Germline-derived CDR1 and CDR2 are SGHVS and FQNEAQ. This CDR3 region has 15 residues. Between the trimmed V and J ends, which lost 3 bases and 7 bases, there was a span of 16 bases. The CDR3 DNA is TGTGCCAGCAGCTTGGGCCCCAGGGGAGAGCAGCCCCAGCATTTT. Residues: CASSLGPRGEQPQHF.

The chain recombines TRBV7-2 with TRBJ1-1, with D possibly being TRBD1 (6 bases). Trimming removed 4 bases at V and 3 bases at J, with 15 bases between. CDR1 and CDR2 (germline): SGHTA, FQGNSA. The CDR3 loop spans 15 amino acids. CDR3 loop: CASSSTGAPHTEAFF. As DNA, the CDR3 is TGTGCCAGCAGCTCGACAGGAGCCCCCCACACTGAAGCTTTCTTT.

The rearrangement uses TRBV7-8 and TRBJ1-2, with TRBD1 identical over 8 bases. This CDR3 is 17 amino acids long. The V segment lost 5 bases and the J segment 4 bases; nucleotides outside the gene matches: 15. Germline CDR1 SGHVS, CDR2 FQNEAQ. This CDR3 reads CASSPKNRGRGAYGYTF. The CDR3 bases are TGTGCCAGCAGCCCAAAAAACAGGGGGAGAGGCGCCTATGGCTACACCTTC.

The CDR3 region has the DNA TGCGCCAGCAGCTTGGAAGTGTTCTACGAGCAGTACTTC. It translates to CASSLEVFYEQYF. The chain links TRBV5-1 to TRBJ2-7; D is undetermined. The CDR3 runs to 13 residues. V lost 0 bases and J 3 bases, leaving 7 bases between the germline ends. CDR1 and CDR2 (germline): SGHRS, YFSETQ.

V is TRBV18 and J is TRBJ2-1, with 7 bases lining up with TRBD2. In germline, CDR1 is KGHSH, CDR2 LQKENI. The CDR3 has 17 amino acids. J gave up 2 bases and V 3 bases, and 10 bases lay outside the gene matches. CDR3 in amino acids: CASSPRLARVPYNEQFF. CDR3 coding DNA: TGTGCCAGCTCACCGAGACTAGCCCGAGTACCCTACAATGAGCAGTTCTTC.

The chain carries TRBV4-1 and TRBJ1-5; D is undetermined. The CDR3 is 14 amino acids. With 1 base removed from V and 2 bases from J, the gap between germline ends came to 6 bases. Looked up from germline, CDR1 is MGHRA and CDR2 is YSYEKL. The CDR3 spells CASSQVLRNQPQHF. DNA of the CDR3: TGCGCCAGCAGCCAAGTTTTGCGCAATCAGCCCCAGCATTTT.

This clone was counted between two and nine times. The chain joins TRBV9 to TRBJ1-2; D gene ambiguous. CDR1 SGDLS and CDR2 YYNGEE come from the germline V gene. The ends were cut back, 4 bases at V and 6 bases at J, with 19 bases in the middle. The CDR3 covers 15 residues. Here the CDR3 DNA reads TGTGCCAGCAGCCCGTATCAGGCCGGTGGGAATGGCTACACCTTC. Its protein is CASSPYQAGGNGYTF.